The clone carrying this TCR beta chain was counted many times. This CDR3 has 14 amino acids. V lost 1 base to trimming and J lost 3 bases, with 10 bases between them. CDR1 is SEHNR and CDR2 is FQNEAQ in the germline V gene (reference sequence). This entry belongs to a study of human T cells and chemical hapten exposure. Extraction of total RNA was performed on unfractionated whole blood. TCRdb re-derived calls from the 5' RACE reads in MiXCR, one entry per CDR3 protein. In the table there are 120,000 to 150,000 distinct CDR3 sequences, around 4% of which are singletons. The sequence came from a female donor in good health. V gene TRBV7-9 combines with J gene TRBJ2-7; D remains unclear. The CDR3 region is CASSLVGQVYEQYF. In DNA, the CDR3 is TGTGCCAGCAGCTTAGTAGGTCAGGTCTACGAGCAGTACTTC.